Reported below is one T cell receptor beta chain. CDR3 length: 14 amino acids. Germline V gene sequence: CDR1 KGHDR, CDR2 SFDVKD. V lost 5 bases to trimming and J lost 4 bases; unmatched junction nucleotides: 4. TCRdb independently ran MiXCR on the RT-PCR reads; one entry per CDR3 protein. Of about 700,000 distinct CDR3 sequences in the sample, more than 13% were seen once. Sequencing was done on a sample of memory CD4+ T cells from blood. The TCR originated in a female donor in good health, serving as a healthy control. J is TRBJ2-3 and V is TRBV24-1, with 8 bases that match TRBD1. CDR3 nucleotide sequence: TGTGCCACCAGTGGCCGACAGGGGTCAGATACGCAGTATTTT. Its translation: CATSGRQGSDTQYF.